This entry lists 11 T cell receptor beta chains sequenced from one sample in a study of T cell changes during pregnancy in multiple sclerosis. The assay was immunoSEQ multiplex PCR, and TCRdb's table has in-frame clones only and misses some. The sample records 65,000 to 95,000 clones, about 94% being singletons. This material consisted of peripheral blood, taken in the second trimester of pregnancy. These receptors were taken from a female donor in good health, enrolled as a control in a pregnancy study.

The chain uses TRBV18 and TRBJ2-7, with a weak D call TRBD2 (5 bases). CDR1 and CDR2 from the germline V gene are KGHSH and LQKENI. Deletions cut 3 bases from V and 1 base from J, with 10 bases between. The CDR3 is 14 residues long. CDR3 amino acids: CASSPERSSYEQYF. The CDR3 coding sequence is TGTGCCAGCTCACCGGAGCGGAGTTCCTACGAGCAGTACTTC.

V is TRBV7-2 and J is TRBJ2-7; 9 nucleotides line up with TRBD1. Trimming at V came to 4 bases and at J to 5 bases, leaving 6 bases not matched to a gene. CDR3 length: 14 amino acids. In germline, CDR1 is SGHTA, CDR2 FQGNSA. The CDR3 sequence: CASSSLGTGNEQYF. The CDR3 region has the DNA TGTGCCAGCAGCTCCTTAGGGACAGGGAACGAGCAGTACTTC.

This clone was seen once. This chain uses TRBV5-1 with TRBJ2-1; D is undetermined. The CDR3 spans 15 residues. V was cut by 0 bases and J by 8 bases, with 15 bases left in between. Germline V gene lookup returns CDR1 SGHRS and CDR2 YFSETQ. CDR3 DNA sequence: TGCGCCAGCAGCTTGGGGAGCTTCCTTTTAGATGAGCAGTTCTTC. Encoded protein: CASSLGSFLLDEQFF.

The V gene is TRBV11-2, the J gene TRBJ1-2; TRBD1 aligns across 10 bases. J lost 8 bases, V lost 4 bases, and 10 bases had no gene match. Germline CDR1 and CDR2: SGHAT and FQNNGV. The CDR3 covers 15 residues. The CDR3 DNA is TGTGCCAGCAGCTCCCGGGACAGGGGTTCGAGGGGCTACACCTTC. Amino acids: CASSSRDRGSRGYTF.

This clone was observed once. The genes are TRBV28 and TRBJ2-1; perhaps TRBD1 as D (5 bases). Trimming left V 6 bases short and J 0 bases short, with 12 bases between. The CDR3 totals 15 residues. Per germline, CDR1 MDHEN and CDR2 SYDVKM. This chain's CDR3 is CASSTDMSSYNEQFF. CDR3 coding DNA: TGTGCCAGCAGCACGGACATGAGCTCCTACAATGAGCAGTTCTTC. Full variable domain (rest looked up from reference TRBV28 and TRBJ2-1): DVKVTQSSRYLVKRTGEKVFLECVQDMDHENMFWYRQDPGLGLRLIYFSYDVKMKEKGDIPEGYSVSREKKERFSLILESASTNQTSMYLCASSTDMSSYNEQFFGPGTRLTVL.

The chain employs TRBV5-1 and TRBJ2-6; a possible D gene is TRBD1 (5 bases). This CDR3 region has 16 residues. The germline gives CDR1 SGHRS, CDR2 YFSETQ. Deletions cut 0 bases from V and 3 bases from J, with 10 bases between. The CDR3: CASSLDPGNGANVLTF. CDR3 DNA sequence: TGCGCCAGCAGCTTGGATCCAGGGAATGGGGCCAACGTCCTGACTTTC.

This clone was seen a few times. V and J are TRBV13 and TRBJ2-7; TRBD2 aligns across 12 bases. The germline V gene encodes CDR1 PRHDT and CDR2 FYEKMQ (reference sequence). The junction had 6 bases not matched to a gene; V was cut back by 5 bases and J by 4 bases. There are 15 residues in the CDR3. The chain's CDR3 is CASSPRLAGAYEQYF. The CDR3 region has the DNA TGTGCCAGCAGCCCCCGACTAGCGGGAGCATACGAGCAGTACTTC.

This sequence joins TRBV15 and TRBJ2-1, with 11 bases fitting TRBD2. Per the germline V gene, CDR1 is LNHNV and CDR2 is YYDKDF (reference sequence). The CDR3 loop spans 16 amino acids. Trimming at V came to 0 bases and at J to 4 bases, leaving 2 bases not matched to a gene. As DNA, the CDR3 is TGTGCCACCAGCAGAGATCTAGCGGGAGGTTACAATGAGCAGTTCTTC. Protein product: CATSRDLAGGYNEQFF.

J is TRBJ2-7 and V is TRBV30; 7 bases match TRBD2. J was trimmed by 7 bases and V by 3 bases; bases with no gene match: 15. The V gene's germline CDR1 is GTSNPN and CDR2 SVGIG (reference sequence). This CDR3 region has 15 residues. The CDR3 coding sequence is TGTGCCTGGAGCCCCCGGGGAGGGCGGGGGTGGGAGCAGTACTTC. Its protein product is CAWSPRGGRGWEQYF.

The rearrangement uses TRBV11-2 and TRBJ2-5; maybe TRBD1 (5 bases). Germline CDR1 SGHAT, CDR2 FQNNGV. The V gene lost 2 bases and the J gene lost 2 bases, with 12 bases spanning the gap. The CDR3 totals 15 residues. CDR3 loop: CASSLPRGRQETQYF. Here the CDR3 DNA reads TGTGCCAGCAGCTTACCTAGGGGCAGGCAAGAGACCCAGTACTTC. Full variable domain (remainder filled in from reference TRBV11-2 and TRBJ2-5): EAGVAQSPRYKIIEKRQSVAFWCNPISGHATLYWYQQILGQGPKLLIQFQNNGVVDDSQLPKDRFSAERLKGVDSTLKIQPAKLEDSAVYLCASSLPRGRQETQYFGPGTRLLVL.

J is TRBJ2-5 and V is TRBV6-6; 7 bases match TRBD1. Trimming took 2 bases from V and 7 from J; bases not matched to a gene: 7. Germline CDR1 and CDR2: MNHNY and SVGAGI (reference sequence). The CDR3 extends over 14 amino acids. CDR3 bases: TGTGCCAGCAGTTACGTGAGGGGGCAGGTGACCCAGTACTTC. It specifies CASSYVRGQVTQYF.